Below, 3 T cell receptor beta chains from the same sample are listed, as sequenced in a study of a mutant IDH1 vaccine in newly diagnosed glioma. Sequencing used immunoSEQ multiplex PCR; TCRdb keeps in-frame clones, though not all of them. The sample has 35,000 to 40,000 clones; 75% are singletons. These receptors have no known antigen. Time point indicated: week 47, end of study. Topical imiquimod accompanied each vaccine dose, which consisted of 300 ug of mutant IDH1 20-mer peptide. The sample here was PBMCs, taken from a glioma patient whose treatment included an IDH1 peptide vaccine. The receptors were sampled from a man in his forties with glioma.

The DNA of the CDR3 is TGCAGTGCTAGTGACAGGTCGACGCAGTATTTT. This translates into CSASDRSTQYF. The chain has TRBV20-1 and TRBJ2-3, with D perhaps matching TRBD1 (6 bases). The germline gives CDR1 DFQATT, CDR2 SNEGSKA (reference sequence). This CDR3 comprises 11 residues. The germline V and J ends were trimmed by 3 bases and 9 bases, with 10 bases remaining between them.

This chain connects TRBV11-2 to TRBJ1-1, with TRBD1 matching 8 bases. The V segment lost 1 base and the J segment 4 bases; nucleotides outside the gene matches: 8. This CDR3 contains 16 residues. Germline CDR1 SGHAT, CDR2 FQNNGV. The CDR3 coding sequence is TGTGCCAGCAGCTTAGCCAGGGGGCTTGGGGGCACTGAAGCTTTCTTT. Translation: CASSLARGLGGTEAFF.

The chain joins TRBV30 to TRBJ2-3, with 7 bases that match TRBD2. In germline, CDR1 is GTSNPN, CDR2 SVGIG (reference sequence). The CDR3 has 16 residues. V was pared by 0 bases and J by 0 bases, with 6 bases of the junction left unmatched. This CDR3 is CAWSVKVAGSTDTQYF. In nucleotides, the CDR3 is TGTGCCTGGAGTGTAAAGGTAGCGGGTAGCACAGATACGCAGTATTTT. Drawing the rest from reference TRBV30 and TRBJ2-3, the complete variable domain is SQTIHQWPATLVQPVGSPLSLECTVEGTSNPNLYWYRQAAGRGLQLLFYSVGIGQISSEVPQNLSASRPQDRQFILSSKKLLLSDSGFYLCAWSVKVAGSTDTQYFGPGTRLTVL.